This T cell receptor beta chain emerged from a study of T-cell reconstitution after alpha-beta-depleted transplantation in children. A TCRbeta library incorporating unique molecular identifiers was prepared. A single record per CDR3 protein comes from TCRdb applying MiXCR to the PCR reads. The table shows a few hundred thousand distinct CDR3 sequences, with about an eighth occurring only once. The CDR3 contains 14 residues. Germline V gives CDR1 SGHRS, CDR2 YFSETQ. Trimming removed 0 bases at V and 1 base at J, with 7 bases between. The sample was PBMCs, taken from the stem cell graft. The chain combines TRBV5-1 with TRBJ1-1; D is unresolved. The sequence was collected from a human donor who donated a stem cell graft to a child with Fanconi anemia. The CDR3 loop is CASSLDPSNTEAFF. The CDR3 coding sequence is TGCGCCAGCAGCTTGGATCCGTCGAACACTGAAGCTTTCTTT.